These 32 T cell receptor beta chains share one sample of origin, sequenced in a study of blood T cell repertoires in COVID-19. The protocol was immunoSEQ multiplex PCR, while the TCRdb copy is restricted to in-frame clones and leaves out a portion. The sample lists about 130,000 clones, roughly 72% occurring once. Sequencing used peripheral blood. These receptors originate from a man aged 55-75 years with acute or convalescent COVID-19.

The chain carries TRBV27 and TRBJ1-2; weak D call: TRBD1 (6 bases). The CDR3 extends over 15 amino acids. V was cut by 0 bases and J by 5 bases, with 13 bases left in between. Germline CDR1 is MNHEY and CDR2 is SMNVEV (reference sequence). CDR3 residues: CASSLSGGQVYGYTF. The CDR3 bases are TGTGCCAGCAGTTTATCCGGGGGGCAGGTATATGGCTACACCTTC.

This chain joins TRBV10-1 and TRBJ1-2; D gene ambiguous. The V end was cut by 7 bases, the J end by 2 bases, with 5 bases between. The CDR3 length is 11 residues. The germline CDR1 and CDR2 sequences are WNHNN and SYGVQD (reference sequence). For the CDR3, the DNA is TGCGCCAGCACACACAACTATGGCTACACCTTC. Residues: CASTHNYGYTF.

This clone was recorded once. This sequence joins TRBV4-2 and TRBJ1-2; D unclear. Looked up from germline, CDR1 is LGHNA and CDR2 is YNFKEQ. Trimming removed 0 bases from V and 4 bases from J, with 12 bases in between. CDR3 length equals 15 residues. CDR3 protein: CASSQDATASYGYTF. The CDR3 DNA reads TGTGCCAGCAGCCAAGATGCCACCGCCAGCTATGGCTACACCTTC.

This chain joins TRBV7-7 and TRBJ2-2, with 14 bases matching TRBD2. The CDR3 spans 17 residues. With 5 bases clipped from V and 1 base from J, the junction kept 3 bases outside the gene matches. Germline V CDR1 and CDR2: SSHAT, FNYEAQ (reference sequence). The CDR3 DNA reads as TGTGCCAGCAGCCTAGGGACTAGCGGGGGGAACACCGGGGAGCTGTTTTTT. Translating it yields CASSLGTSGGNTGELFF.

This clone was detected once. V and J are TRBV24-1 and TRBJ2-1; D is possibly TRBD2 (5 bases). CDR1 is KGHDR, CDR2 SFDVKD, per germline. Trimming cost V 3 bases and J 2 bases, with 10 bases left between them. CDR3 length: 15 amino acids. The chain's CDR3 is CATSDEGSPYNEQFF. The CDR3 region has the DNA TGTGCCACCAGTGATGAGGGTAGCCCCTACAATGAGCAGTTCTTC.

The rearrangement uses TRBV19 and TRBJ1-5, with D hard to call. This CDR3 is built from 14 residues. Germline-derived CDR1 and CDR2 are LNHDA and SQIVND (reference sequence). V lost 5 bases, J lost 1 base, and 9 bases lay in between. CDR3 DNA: TGTGCCAGTAGTCCCGGGGTCAGCAATCAGCCCCAGCATTTT. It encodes CASSPGVSNQPQHF.

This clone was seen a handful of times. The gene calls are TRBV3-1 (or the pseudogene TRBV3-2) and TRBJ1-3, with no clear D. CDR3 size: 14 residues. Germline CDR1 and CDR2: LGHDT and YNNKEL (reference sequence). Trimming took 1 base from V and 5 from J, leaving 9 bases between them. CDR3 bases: TGTGCCAGCAGCCAAGCACAATTGCGAAACACCATATATTTT. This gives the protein CASSQAQLRNTIYF.

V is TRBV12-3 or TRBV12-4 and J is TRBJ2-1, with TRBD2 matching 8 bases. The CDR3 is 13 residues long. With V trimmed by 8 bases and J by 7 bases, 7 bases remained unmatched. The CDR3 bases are TGTGCCAGCGACAGAGCGGGAGTGAATGAGCAGTTCTTC. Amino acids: CASDRAGVNEQFF.

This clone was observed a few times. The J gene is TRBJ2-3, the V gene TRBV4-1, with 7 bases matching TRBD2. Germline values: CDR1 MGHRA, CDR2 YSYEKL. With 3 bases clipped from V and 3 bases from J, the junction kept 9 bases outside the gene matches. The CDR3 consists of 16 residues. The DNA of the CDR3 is TGCGCCAGCAGCCACTTCGCCAGCGGGACGACAGATACGCAGTATTTT. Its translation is CASSHFASGTTDTQYF.

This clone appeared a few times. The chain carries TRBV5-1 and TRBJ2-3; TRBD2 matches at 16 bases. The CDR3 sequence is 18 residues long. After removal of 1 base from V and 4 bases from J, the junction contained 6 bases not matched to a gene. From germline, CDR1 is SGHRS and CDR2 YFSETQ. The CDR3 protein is CASSLPGLAGGPSDTQYF. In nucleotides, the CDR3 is TGCGCCAGCAGCTTGCCGGGACTAGCGGGGGGGCCTTCAGATACGCAGTATTTT.

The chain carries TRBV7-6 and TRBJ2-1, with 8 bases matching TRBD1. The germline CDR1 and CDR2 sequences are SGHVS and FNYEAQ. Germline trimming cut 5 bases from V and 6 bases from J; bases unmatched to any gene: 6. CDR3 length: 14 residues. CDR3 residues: CASSPGQGGNEQFF. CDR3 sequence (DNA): TGTGCCAGCAGCCCCGGACAGGGCGGCAATGAGCAGTTCTTC.

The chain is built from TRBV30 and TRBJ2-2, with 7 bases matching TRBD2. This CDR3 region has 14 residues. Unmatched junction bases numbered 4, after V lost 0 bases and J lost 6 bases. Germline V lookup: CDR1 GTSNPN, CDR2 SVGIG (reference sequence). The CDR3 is CAWSVLAGAGELFF. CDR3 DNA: TGTGCCTGGAGTGTACTCGCGGGAGCCGGGGAGCTGTTTTTT.

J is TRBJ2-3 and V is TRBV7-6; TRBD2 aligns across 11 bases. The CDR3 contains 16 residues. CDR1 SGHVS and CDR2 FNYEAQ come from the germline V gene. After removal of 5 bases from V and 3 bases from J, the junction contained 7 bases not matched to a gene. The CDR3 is CASSPGLAARTDTQYF. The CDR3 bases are TGTGCCAGCAGCCCGGGACTAGCGGCCCGAACAGATACGCAGTATTTT.

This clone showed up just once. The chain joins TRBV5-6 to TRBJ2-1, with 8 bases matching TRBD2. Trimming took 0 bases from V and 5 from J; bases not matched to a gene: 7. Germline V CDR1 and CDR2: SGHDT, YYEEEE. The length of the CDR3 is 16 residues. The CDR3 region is CASSLVAGGFHNEQFF. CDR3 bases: TGTGCCAGCAGCTTGGTGGCGGGGGGCTTCCACAATGAGCAGTTCTTC.

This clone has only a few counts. This CDR3 is CASSTRQGYTF. The CDR3 nucleotides are TGTGCCAGCAGCACCCGACAGGGCTACACCTTC. This rearrangement joins TRBV9 to TRBJ1-2, with a tentative D call TRBD1 (5 bases). From germline, CDR1 is SGDLS and CDR2 YYNGEE. Trimming took 4 bases from V and 8 from J, leaving 9 bases between them. The CDR3 totals 11 residues.

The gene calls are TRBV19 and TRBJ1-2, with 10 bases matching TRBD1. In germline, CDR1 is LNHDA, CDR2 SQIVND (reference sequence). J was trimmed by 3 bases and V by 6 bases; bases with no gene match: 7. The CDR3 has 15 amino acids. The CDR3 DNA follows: TGTGCCAGTAGCCCCTCCGGGACAGGGGACTATGGCTACACCTTC. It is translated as CASSPSGTGDYGYTF. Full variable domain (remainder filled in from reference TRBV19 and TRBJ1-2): DGGITQSPKYLFRKEGQNVTLSCEQNLNHDAMYWYRQDPGQGLRLIYYSQIVNDFQKGDIAEGYSVSREKKESFPLTVTSAQKNPTAFYLCASSPSGTGDYGYTFGSGTRLTVV.

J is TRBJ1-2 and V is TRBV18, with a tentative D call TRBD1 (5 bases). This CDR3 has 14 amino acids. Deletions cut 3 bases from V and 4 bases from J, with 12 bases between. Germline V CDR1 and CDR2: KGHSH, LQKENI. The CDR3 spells CASSPVQEPYGYTF. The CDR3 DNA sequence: TGTGCCAGCTCACCTGTACAGGAACCCTATGGCTACACCTTC.

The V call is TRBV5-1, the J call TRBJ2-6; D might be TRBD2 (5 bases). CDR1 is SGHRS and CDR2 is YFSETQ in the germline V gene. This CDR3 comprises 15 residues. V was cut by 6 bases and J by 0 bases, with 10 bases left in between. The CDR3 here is CASNPGSSGANVLTF. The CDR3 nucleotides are TGCGCCAGCAACCCGGGGTCCTCTGGGGCCAACGTCCTGACTTTC.

CDR3 in DNA: TGTGCCAGCAGCCCGGAGGCGGGTCTGGTAACTAATGAAAAACTGTTTTTT. It is translated as CASSPEAGLVTNEKLFF. The V gene is TRBV7-6, the J gene TRBJ1-4; no definite D call. The germline V gene has CDR1 SGHVS and CDR2 FNYEAQ. CDR3 size: 17 residues. With 5 bases removed from V and 1 base from J, the gap between germline ends came to 17 bases.

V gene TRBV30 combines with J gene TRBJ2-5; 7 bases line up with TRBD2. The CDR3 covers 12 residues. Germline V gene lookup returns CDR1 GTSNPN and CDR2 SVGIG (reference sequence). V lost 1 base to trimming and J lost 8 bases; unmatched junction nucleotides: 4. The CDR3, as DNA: TGTGCCTGGAGTGGGGAGGGGATCACCCAGTACTTC. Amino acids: CAWSGEGITQYF.

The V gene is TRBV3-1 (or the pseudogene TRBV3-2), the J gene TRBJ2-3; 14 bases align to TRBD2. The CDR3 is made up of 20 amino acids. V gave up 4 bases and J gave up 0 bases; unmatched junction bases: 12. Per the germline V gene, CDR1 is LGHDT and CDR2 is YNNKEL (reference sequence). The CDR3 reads CASSRAFGLAGGSSTDTQYF. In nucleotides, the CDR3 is TGTGCCAGCAGCCGAGCTTTTGGACTAGCGGGGGGATCTAGCACAGATACGCAGTATTTT.

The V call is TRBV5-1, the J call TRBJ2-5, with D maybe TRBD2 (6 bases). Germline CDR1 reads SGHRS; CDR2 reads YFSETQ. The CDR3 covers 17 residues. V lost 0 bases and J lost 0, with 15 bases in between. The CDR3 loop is CASSLGIERVYQETQYF. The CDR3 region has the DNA TGCGCCAGCAGCTTGGGGATCGAGCGGGTGTACCAAGAGACCCAGTACTTC.

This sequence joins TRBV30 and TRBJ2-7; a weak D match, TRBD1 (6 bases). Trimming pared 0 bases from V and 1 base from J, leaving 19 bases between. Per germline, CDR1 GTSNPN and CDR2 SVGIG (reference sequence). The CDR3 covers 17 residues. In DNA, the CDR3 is TGTGCCTGGAGTGTACGATGGGGACAACCGTTGTCCTACGAGCAGTACTTC. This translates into CAWSVRWGQPLSYEQYF.

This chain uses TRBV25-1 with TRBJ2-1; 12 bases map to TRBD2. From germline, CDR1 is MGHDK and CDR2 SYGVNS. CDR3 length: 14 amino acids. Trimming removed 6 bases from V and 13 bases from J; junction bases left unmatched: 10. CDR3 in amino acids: CASRGTSGSKLQFF. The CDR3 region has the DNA TGTGCCAGCAGAGGGACTAGCGGGTCAAAACTTCAGTTCTTC.

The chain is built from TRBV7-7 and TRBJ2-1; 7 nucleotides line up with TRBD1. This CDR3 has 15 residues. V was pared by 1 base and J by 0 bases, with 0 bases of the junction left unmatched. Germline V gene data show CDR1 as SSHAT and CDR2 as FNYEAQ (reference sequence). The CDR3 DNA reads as TGTGCCAGCAGCTTAGACAGGGGCTCCTACAATGAGCAGTTCTTC. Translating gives CASSLDRGSYNEQFF.

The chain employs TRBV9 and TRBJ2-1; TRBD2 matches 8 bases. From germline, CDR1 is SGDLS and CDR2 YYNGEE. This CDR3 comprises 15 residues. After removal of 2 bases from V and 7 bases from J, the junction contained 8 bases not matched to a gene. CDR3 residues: CASSVSGMTGNEQFF. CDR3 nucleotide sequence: TGTGCCAGCAGCGTTAGCGGGATGACGGGTAATGAGCAGTTCTTC.

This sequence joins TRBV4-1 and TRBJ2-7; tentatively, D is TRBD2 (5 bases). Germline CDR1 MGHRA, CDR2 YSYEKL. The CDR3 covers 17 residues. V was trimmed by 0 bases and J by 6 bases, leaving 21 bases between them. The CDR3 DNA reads TGCGCCAGCAGCCAAGATCCCACGGGTATCCAACGGGGCGAGCAGTACTTC. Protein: CASSQDPTGIQRGEQYF.

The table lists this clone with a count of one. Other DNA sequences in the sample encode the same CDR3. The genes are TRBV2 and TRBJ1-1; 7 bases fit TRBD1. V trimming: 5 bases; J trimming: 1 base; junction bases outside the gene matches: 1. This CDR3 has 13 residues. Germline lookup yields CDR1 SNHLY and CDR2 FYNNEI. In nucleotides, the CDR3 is TGTGCCAGCAGTCGGGACAGGAACACTGAAGCTTTCTTT. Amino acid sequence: CASSRDRNTEAFF.

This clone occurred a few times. The CDR3 nucleotides are TGTGCCAGCAGTGAAGAGAGGCACACTGAAGCTTTCTTT. Its protein is CASSEERHTEAFF. The chain is built from TRBV2 and TRBJ1-1; D gene uncertain. CDR1 is SNHLY and CDR2 is FYNNEI in the germline V gene. Trimming pared 1 base from V and 3 bases from J, leaving 6 bases between. This CDR3 is built from 13 residues.

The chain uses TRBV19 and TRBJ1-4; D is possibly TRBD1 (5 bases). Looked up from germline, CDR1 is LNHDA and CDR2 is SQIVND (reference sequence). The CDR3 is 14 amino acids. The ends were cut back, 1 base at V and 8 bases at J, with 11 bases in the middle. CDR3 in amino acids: CASSIGQGREKLFF. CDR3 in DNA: TGTGCCAGTAGTATAGGGCAGGGAAGGGAAAAACTGTTTTTT.

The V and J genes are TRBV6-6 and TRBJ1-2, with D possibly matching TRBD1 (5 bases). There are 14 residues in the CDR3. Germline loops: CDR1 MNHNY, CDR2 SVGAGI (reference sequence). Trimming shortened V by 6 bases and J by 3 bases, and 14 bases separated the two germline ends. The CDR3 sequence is CASRTETGYYGYTF. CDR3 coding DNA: TGTGCCAGCAGAACCGAAACAGGTTACTATGGCTACACCTTC.

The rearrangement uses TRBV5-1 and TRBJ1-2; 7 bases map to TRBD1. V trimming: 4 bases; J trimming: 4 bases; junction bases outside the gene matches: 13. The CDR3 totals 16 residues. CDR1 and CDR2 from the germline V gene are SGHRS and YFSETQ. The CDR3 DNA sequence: TGCGCCAGCAGCCCAAGGACAGGCGGAGATCTCTATGGCTACACCTTC. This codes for CASSPRTGGDLYGYTF. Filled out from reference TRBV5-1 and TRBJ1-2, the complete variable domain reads KAGVTQTPRYLIKTRGQQVTLSCSPISGHRSVSWYQQTPGQGLQFLFEYFSETQRNKGNFPGRFSGRQFSNSRSEMNVSTLELGDSALYLCASSPRTGGDLYGYTFGSGTRLTVV.